One sample yielded the 19 T cell receptor beta chains listed below, sequenced in a study of blood T cell repertoires in COVID-19. Sequencing used immunoSEQ multiplex PCR; TCRdb keeps in-frame clones, though not all of them. The sample carries about 200,000 clones, around 84% recorded once. Sequenced input: peripheral blood. Source of these receptors: a woman older than 75 with acute or convalescent COVID-19.

The chain links TRBV28 to TRBJ2-1; D call uncertain. The V end was cut by 2 bases, the J end by 10 bases, with 9 bases between. The CDR3 runs to 12 residues. Per the germline V gene, CDR1 is MDHEN and CDR2 is SYDVKM. CDR3 region: CASSLTFQEQFF. For the CDR3, the DNA is TGTGCCAGCAGTTTAACTTTTCAAGAGCAGTTCTTC.

The table lists this clone with a count of one. This sequence joins TRBV10-3 and TRBJ2-3; 10 bases are a match to TRBD2. The V segment lost 10 bases and the J segment 2 bases; nucleotides outside the gene matches: 6. The germline V gene encodes CDR1 ENHRY and CDR2 SYGVKD. This CDR3 has 14 amino acids. CDR3 nucleotide sequence: TGTGCCACAAGCGGGAGGGCCACCACAGATACGCAGTATTTT. The encoded protein is CATSGRATTDTQYF.

This CDR3 reads CASSLGASSGNTIYF. As DNA, the CDR3 is TGTGCCAGCAGCCTAGGGGCAAGCTCTGGAAACACCATATATTTT. The chain uses TRBV7-8 and TRBJ1-3, with D tentatively TRBD1 (5 bases). The germline CDR1 and CDR2 sequences are SGHVS and FQNEAQ. This CDR3 is 15 amino acids long. V lost 5 bases and J lost 0, with 11 bases in between.

This clone was observed a single time. The chain joins TRBV5-6 to TRBJ1-4; TRBD1 might be the D (5 bases). Germline CDR1 SGHDT, CDR2 YYEEEE. V shed 0 bases and J shed 0 bases, with 9 bases lying between them. The CDR3 is made up of 16 amino acids. The CDR3 region has the DNA TGTGCCAGCAGCTTGGGGACATCTGCAACTAATGAAAAACTGTTTTTT. Its protein product is CASSLGTSATNEKLFF.

J is TRBJ1-5 and V is TRBV28, with 8 bases that match TRBD1. Germline V CDR1 and CDR2: MDHEN, SYDVKM. The CDR3 is made up of 18 amino acids. V trimming: 5 bases; J trimming: 0 bases; junction bases outside the gene matches: 12. The CDR3 loop reads CASSRPRDRSYSNQPQHF. For the CDR3, the DNA is TGTGCCAGCAGTCGTCCCCGGGACAGGTCCTATAGCAATCAGCCCCAGCATTTT.

This chain links TRBV14 with TRBJ1-6; 7 bases agree with TRBD1. From germline, CDR1 is SGHDN and CDR2 FVKESK. Trimming cost V 6 bases and J 10 bases; bases outside gene matches: 6. The CDR3 totals 13 residues. The CDR3: CASSLTGDSPLHF. CDR3 DNA sequence: TGTGCCAGCAGTCTTACAGGGGACTCACCCCTCCACTTT.

The V gene is TRBV18, the J gene TRBJ1-3; D is possibly TRBD1 (6 bases). Germline CDR1 reads KGHSH; CDR2 reads LQKENI. V gave up 3 bases and J gave up 0 bases, with 12 bases separating them. The CDR3 contains 16 residues. CDR3 sequence reads: CASSPNRETSGNTIYF. In DNA, the CDR3 is TGTGCCAGCTCACCCAACAGGGAGACCTCTGGAAACACCATATATTTT.

The chain combines TRBV18 with TRBJ2-1; D gene unclear. Germline CDR1 is KGHSH and CDR2 is LQKENI. The CDR3 loop spans 16 amino acids. Trimming left V 2 bases short and J 2 bases short, with 13 bases between. CDR3 region: CASSPVSAPTYNEQFF. The CDR3 DNA reads as TGTGCCAGCTCACCAGTGAGCGCGCCCACCTACAATGAGCAGTTCTTC.

This rearrangement joins TRBV24-1 to TRBJ2-2; D possibly corresponds to TRBD2 (5 bases). Trimming cost V 0 bases and J 6 bases, with 13 bases left between them. Germline CDR1 reads KGHDR; CDR2 reads SFDVKD. The CDR3 contains 16 residues. In nucleotides, the CDR3 is TGTGCCACCAGTGATTTGGAAGCGGAGGCTCCCGGGGAGCTGTTTTTT. Encoded protein: CATSDLEAEAPGELFF.

V gene TRBV7-9 combines with J gene TRBJ1-1, with D uncertain. CDR3 length equals 13 residues. V gave up 5 bases and J gave up 4 bases, with 11 bases separating them. Germline V gene lookup returns CDR1 SEHNR and CDR2 FQNEAQ (reference sequence). The CDR3 DNA sequence: TGTGCCAGCAGCCCAAGCGGCCTCACTGAAGCTTTCTTT. Protein: CASSPSGLTEAFF.

The chain carries TRBV24-1 and TRBJ2-1; TRBD2 is a possible D gene (5 bases). V was cut by 3 bases and J by 8 bases, with 16 bases left in between. Germline V gives CDR1 KGHDR, CDR2 SFDVKD. The CDR3 extends over 15 amino acids. In nucleotides, the CDR3 is TGTGCCACCAGTGATCCGAGAAGGGCGGAGGATGAGCAGTTCTTC. Amino acid sequence: CATSDPRRAEDEQFF.

This chain joins TRBV20-1 and TRBJ2-7; D might be TRBD2 (6 bases). The CDR3 extends over 14 amino acids. The V gene lost 3 bases and the J gene lost 2 bases, with 14 bases spanning the gap. CDR1 and CDR2 from the germline V gene are DFQATT and SNEGSKA (reference sequence). This CDR3 is CSASFQEGTYEQYF. The CDR3 DNA is TGCAGTGCTAGTTTCCAGGAGGGAACCTACGAGCAGTACTTC.

The rearrangement joins TRBV5-3 to TRBJ2-3, with 7 bases that match TRBD1. TRBV5-3 is reported as an ORF; its role is uncertain. The CDR3 length is 15 residues. V dropped 1 base and J dropped 0; count of bases not matched to a gene: 2. The CDR3 DNA is TGTGCCAGAAGCTTGCGGGGACAGAGCACAGATACGCAGTATTTT. It yields the protein CARSLRGQSTDTQYF.

Ten or more counts support this clone. The chain combines TRBV19 with TRBJ2-5, with D perhaps matching TRBD2 (5 bases). Between the trimmed V and J ends, which lost 7 bases and 0 bases, there was a span of 9 bases. This CDR3 contains 13 residues. Germline loops: CDR1 LNHDA, CDR2 SQIVND (reference sequence). Written as DNA, the CDR3 is TGTGCCAGTAAGGACTGGAACCAAGAGACCCAGTACTTC. Its protein is CASKDWNQETQYF.

This clone was found once. The J gene is TRBJ1-6, the V gene TRBV19; TRBD1 matches at 9 bases. Germline CDR1 and CDR2: LNHDA and SQIVND (reference sequence). CDR3 length equals 16 residues. Trimming cost V 9 bases and J 6 bases; bases outside gene matches: 12. CDR3 sequence (DNA): TGTGCCAGCCGGGGGTCCCGGGACAGGGCTAATTCACCCCTCCACTTT. As protein: CASRGSRDRANSPLHF.

This clone has just a few counts. The J gene is TRBJ1-1, the V gene TRBV5-1; 7 nucleotides match TRBD1. Germline V gives CDR1 SGHRS, CDR2 YFSETQ. Trimming at V came to 4 bases and at J to 3 bases, leaving 3 bases not matched to a gene. The CDR3 spans 13 residues. CDR3 DNA sequence: TGCGCCAGCAGCATAGGACAGGACACTGAAGCTTTCTTT. This encodes CASSIGQDTEAFF.

The rearrangement links TRBV6-5 to TRBJ1-2; D is unclear. Germline V gives CDR1 MNHEY, CDR2 SVGAGI. The CDR3 length is 12 residues. V lost 11 bases to trimming and J lost 4 bases, with 14 bases between them. The CDR3 protein is CAFRGVGYGYTF. CDR3 coding DNA: TGTGCCTTCCGGGGTGTCGGCTATGGCTACACCTTC.

The rearrangement links TRBV24-1 to TRBJ2-6, with D possibly matching TRBD2 (5 bases). V was clipped by 5 bases and J by 1 base, with 11 bases between them. Germline V gives CDR1 KGHDR, CDR2 SFDVKD. There are 16 residues in the CDR3. As DNA, the CDR3 is TGTGCCACCAGTGCCACCGGGAAATCTGGGGCCAACGTCCTGACTTTC. As protein: CATSATGKSGANVLTF.

The gene calls are TRBV9 and TRBJ1-2; 8 positions match TRBD1. V gave up 0 bases and J gave up 4 bases; unmatched junction bases: 11. CDR3 length: 17 residues. Germline CDR1 and CDR2: SGDLS and YYNGEE. CDR3: CASSVGGRGLVSYGYTF. The CDR3 DNA is TGTGCCAGCAGCGTAGGGGGCAGGGGGCTGGTCAGCTATGGCTACACCTTC.